This T cell receptor beta chain is from a study of identical twins. Remarks on this clonotype: Its antigen is unidentified.

Study observations and caveats: The study reached conclusions through statistical analysis that was cross-sectional, not following the same donors.

Germline loops: CDR1 KGHSH, CDR2 LQKENI. V was pared by 4 bases and J by 3 bases, with 5 bases of the junction left unmatched. The CDR3 extends over 14 amino acids. Each CDR3 protein gets one entry after TCRdb re-called the 5' RACE reads with MiXCR. The sample contains some 500,000 distinct CDR3 sequences, around 20% of which appear only once. The data also belong to a second study, concerning T cells expressing NK-cell markers.

This receptor was taken from a woman between 18 and 29 years old in good health. Input material: CD4+ T cells sorted from blood. V gene TRBV18 combines with J gene TRBJ1-1, with 7 bases fitting TRBD1. The CDR3 sequence is CASSQTGMDTEAFF. The CDR3 nucleotides read TGTGCCAGCTCACAGACAGGGATGGACACTGAAGCTTTCTTT.